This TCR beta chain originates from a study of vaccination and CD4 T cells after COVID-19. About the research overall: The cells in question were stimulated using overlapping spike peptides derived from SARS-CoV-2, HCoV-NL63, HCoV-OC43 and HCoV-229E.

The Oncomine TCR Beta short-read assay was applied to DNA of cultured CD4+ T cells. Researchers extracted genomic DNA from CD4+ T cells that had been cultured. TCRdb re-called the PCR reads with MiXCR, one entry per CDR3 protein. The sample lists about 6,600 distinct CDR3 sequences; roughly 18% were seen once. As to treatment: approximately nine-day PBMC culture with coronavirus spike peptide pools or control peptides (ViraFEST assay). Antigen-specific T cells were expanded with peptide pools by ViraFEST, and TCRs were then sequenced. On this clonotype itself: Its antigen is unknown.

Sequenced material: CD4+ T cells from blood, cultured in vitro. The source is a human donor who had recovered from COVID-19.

Here the CDR3 reads CASSQLPLPRDEQYF. CDR3 DNA sequence: TGCGCCAGCAGCCAACTTCCCCTGCCAAGAGACGAGCAGTACTTC. The chain carries TRBV4-1 and TRBJ2-7; D remains unclear. V was clipped by 2 bases and J by 5 bases, with 16 bases between them. Looked up from germline, CDR1 is MGHRA and CDR2 is YSYEKL. CDR3 length equals 15 residues.